The 32 T cell receptor beta chains below all came from one sample that was sequenced in a study of CD8+CD57+ T cells in acquired aplastic anemia. Genomic DNA served as template for TCR beta VDJ and CDR3 profiling. TCRdb redid the calling of the reads with MiXCR, one entry per CDR3 protein. The sample has 100,000 to 150,000 distinct CDR3 sequences, approximately 36% seen once. The authors sequenced patients whose flow cytometry had shown CD8+CD57+ cell expansion. Sequenced material: sorted CD4+, CD8+, or CD8+CD57+ T cells (not recorded which) from PBMCs. Source of these receptors: a human donor with aplastic anemia.

This clonotype was counted at least ten times. The V and J genes are TRBV5-1 and TRBJ1-6, with D perhaps matching TRBD1 (6 bases). Looked up from germline, CDR1 is SGHRS and CDR2 is YFSETQ. The CDR3 has 14 residues. The V end was cut by 4 bases, the J end by 7 bases, with 12 bases between. CDR3 region: CASSTGQGNSPLHF. The CDR3 DNA reads as TGCGCCAGCAGCACGGGACAAGGCAATTCACCCCTCCACTTT. The whole variable domain, filled in from reference TRBV5-1 and TRBJ1-6, reads KAGVTQTPRYLIKTRGQQVTLSCSPISGHRSVSWYQQTPGQGLQFLFEYFSETQRNKGNFPGRFSGRQFSNSRSEMNVSTLELGDSALYLCASSTGQGNSPLHFGNGTRLTVT.

The chain employs TRBV24-1 and TRBJ2-5; D gene uncertain. The CDR3 is 12 residues long. Germline lookup yields CDR1 KGHDR and CDR2 SFDVKD. Trimming removed 4 bases at V and 2 bases at J, with 4 bases between. The CDR3 is CATSDYQETQYF. The CDR3, as DNA: TGTGCCACCAGTGACTATCAAGAGACCCAGTACTTC.

The rearrangement joins TRBV7-8 to TRBJ2-3; 11 positions agree with TRBD2. The CDR3 is 16 amino acids. V shed 1 base and J 2 bases; nucleotides not matched to a gene: 2. Germline V gene sequence: CDR1 SGHVS, CDR2 FQNEAQ. CDR3 sequence (DNA): TGTGCCAGCAGCTTAGTGACTAGCGGGATCACAGATACGCAGTATTTT. It translates to CASSLVTSGITDTQYF.

The rearrangement uses TRBV10-3 and TRBJ2-7; 8 nucleotides line up with TRBD2. Losses at the gene ends were 4 bases for V and 6 bases for J; bases not matched to a gene: 8. Germline lookup yields CDR1 ENHRY and CDR2 SYGVKD. The CDR3 sequence is 14 residues long. The CDR3 DNA reads as TGTGCCATCAGTGTAGCCGGGGGGGCGTCCGAGCAGTACTTC. This gives the protein CAISVAGGASEQYF.

This clonotype has at least ten counts. The chain is built from TRBV7-9 and TRBJ1-1; possible D gene TRBD1, 5 bases. The CDR3 is 18 amino acids. V lost 2 bases and J 2 bases, leaving 21 bases between the germline ends. CDR1 is SEHNR and CDR2 is FQNEAQ in the germline V gene (reference sequence). The CDR3, as DNA: TGTGCCAGCAGCTTATCAACCCCGGGGCTAGGAGCCAACACTGAAGCTTTCTTT. Translating gives CASSLSTPGLGANTEAFF.

The chain uses TRBV19 and TRBJ2-5; D gene ambiguous. The CDR3 is 13 residues long. V gave up 4 bases and J gave up 1 base, with 7 bases separating them. Germline-derived CDR1 and CDR2 are LNHDA and SQIVND (reference sequence). CDR3 amino acids: CASSSGSQETQYF. As DNA, the CDR3 is TGTGCCAGTAGTAGTGGCAGCCAAGAGACCCAGTACTTC.

This clonotype was seen ten or more times. The rearrangement uses TRBV19 and TRBJ2-5; D possibly uses TRBD1 or TRBD2 (6 bases each). V was shortened by 5 bases and J by 2 bases, with 21 bases between the two germline ends. CDR1 LNHDA and CDR2 SQIVND come from the germline V gene (reference sequence). The CDR3 is made up of 17 amino acids. The CDR3 here is CASSPLGGKFVQETQYF. The CDR3 DNA sequence: TGTGCCAGTAGTCCTCTGGGGGGCAAATTCGTACAAGAGACCCAGTACTTC.

This clonotype was counted a few times. The junction and the germline gene differ at one end; a read error may be behind it. The rearrangement joins TRBV4-3 to TRBJ2-1, with D possibly matching TRBD1 (7 bases). The CDR3 runs 15 residues. Germline lookup yields CDR1 LGHNA and CDR2 YSLEER. CDR3 nucleotides: TGCGACAGCAGCCAAGAGGCCAGGGGGGCATTTGAGCAGTTCTTC. It codes for CDSSQEARGAFEQFF.

This clonotype was seen repeatedly, ten times or more. CDR3 sequence reads: CASGQDRDQPQHF. CDR3 DNA sequence: TGTGCCAGCGGCCAGGACAGGGACCAGCCCCAGCATTTT. The V and J genes are TRBV19 and TRBJ1-5; the match to TRBD1 covers 8 bases. The J segment lost 7 bases and the V segment lost 9 bases, leaving 8 bases of the junction unmatched. This CDR3 region has 13 residues. Germline CDR1 and CDR2: LNHDA and SQIVND (reference sequence).

The sample holds one count of this clonotype. The chain recombines TRBV29-1 with TRBJ2-1; tentative D call: TRBD1 (6 bases). CDR3 length: 15 amino acids. Looked up from germline, CDR1 is SQVTM and CDR2 is ANQGSEA. V lost 0 bases to trimming and J lost 7 bases, with 16 bases between them. The CDR3 DNA is TGCAGCGTTGAAGATCAGGGGACAAATAATAATGAGCAGTTCTTC. It is translated as CSVEDQGTNNNEQFF.

This clonotype was observed many times. The chain employs TRBV7-6 and TRBJ2-5; D is uncertain. The CDR3 sequence is 16 residues long. The germline gives CDR1 SGHVS, CDR2 FNYEAQ. V lost 1 base and J 5 bases, leaving 17 bases between the germline ends. The DNA for the CDR3 is TGTGCCAGCAGCTTAGGAAATCCGGGCCTCCTGGAGACCCAGTACTTC. It specifies CASSLGNPGLLETQYF.

This chain uses TRBV9 with TRBJ2-7, with TRBD2 matching 11 bases. CDR1 and CDR2 from the germline V gene are SGDLS and YYNGEE. The CDR3 runs to 14 residues. Germline trimming cut 4 bases from V and 4 bases from J; bases unmatched to any gene: 4. The CDR3 loop reads CASSPRTSGYEQYF. CDR3 in DNA: TGTGCCAGCAGCCCGAGGACTAGCGGGTACGAGCAGTACTTC.

Many counts were recorded for this clonotype. J is TRBJ2-3 and V is TRBV10-3, with D possibly being TRBD2 (5 bases). In germline, CDR1 is ENHRY, CDR2 SYGVKD. V lost 5 bases and J 2 bases, leaving 11 bases between the germline ends. CDR3 length: 14 residues. CDR3 in amino acids: CAISRESLTDTQYF. In DNA form, the CDR3 reads TGTGCCATCAGTAGGGAGTCCCTCACAGATACGCAGTATTTT.

The J gene is TRBJ2-2, the V gene TRBV19; D tentatively fits TRBD1 or TRBD2 (5 bases each). Per the germline V gene, CDR1 is LNHDA and CDR2 is SQIVND (reference sequence). The CDR3 length is 13 residues. V was trimmed by 5 bases and J by 6 bases, leaving 10 bases between them. CDR3 nucleotide sequence: TGTGCCAGTAGTGCACGGGACGCCGGGGAGCTGTTTTTT. Translation: CASSARDAGELFF. Filled out from reference TRBV19 and TRBJ2-2, the complete variable domain reads DGGITQSPKYLFRKEGQNVTLSCEQNLNHDAMYWYRQDPGQGLRLIYYSQIVNDFQKGDIAEGYSVSREKKESFPLTVTSAQKNPTAFYLCASSARDAGELFFGEGSRLTVL.

This clonotype was counted at least ten times. V usage is TRBV20-1 and J usage is TRBJ1-1; D gene ambiguous. The germline CDR1 and CDR2 sequences are DFQATT and SNEGSKA (reference sequence). Trimming cost V 4 bases and J 2 bases, with 8 bases left between them. The CDR3 has 12 amino acids. CDR3 bases: TGCAGTGCTACTCAGAGTAACACTGAAGCTTTCTTT. This sequence encodes CSATQSNTEAFF.

The V gene is TRBV6-5, the J gene TRBJ1-1; possible D gene TRBD1, 6 bases. This CDR3 has 17 amino acids. CDR1 and CDR2 from the germline V gene are MNHEY and SVGAGI. Trimming pared 0 bases from V and 4 bases from J, leaving 18 bases between. The CDR3 sequence is CASSYSKYHPRGTEAFF. The CDR3 nucleotides are TGTGCCAGCAGTTACTCGAAGTATCACCCCAGGGGCACTGAAGCTTTCTTT.

This clonotype turned up a few times. This sequence joins TRBV6-5 and TRBJ1-6; D not certain. Trimming left V 2 bases short and J 0 bases short, with 11 bases between. The CDR3 has 17 amino acids. The germline V gene encodes CDR1 MNHEY and CDR2 SVGAGI. The CDR3 DNA reads as TGTGCCAGCAGTTACGTTTCTCGGAGCTCCTATAATTCACCCCTCCACTTT. This gives the protein CASSYVSRSSYNSPLHF.

This rearrangement joins TRBV20-1 to TRBJ2-3, with D unresolved. V lost 3 bases to trimming and J lost 2 bases, with 6 bases between them. CDR1 and CDR2 (germline): DFQATT, SNEGSKA (reference sequence). CDR3 length equals 12 residues. CDR3 amino acids: CSASSNTDTQYF. The CDR3 DNA is TGCAGTGCTAGTTCAAACACAGATACGCAGTATTTT.

The chain couples TRBV7-9 to TRBJ2-7, with 8 bases that match TRBD2. The V gene end was trimmed by 5 bases and the J gene end by 7 bases; junction bases not matched to a gene: 7. In germline, CDR1 is SEHNR, CDR2 FQNEAQ (reference sequence). This CDR3 has 13 amino acids. The DNA of the CDR3 is TGTGCCAGCAGCCCAGCGGGGGTCATGGAGCAGTACTTC. It is translated as CASSPAGVMEQYF.

The gene calls are TRBV6-1 and TRBJ1-1; D gene ambiguous. Germline CDR1 and CDR2: MNHNS and SASEGT. The CDR3 covers 14 residues. V dropped 1 base and J dropped 0 bases, with 6 bases sitting between them. The CDR3 loop is CASSEGGMNTEAFF. As DNA, the CDR3 is TGTGCCAGCAGTGAAGGCGGTATGAACACTGAAGCTTTCTTT.

The chain joins TRBV7-6 to TRBJ1-2; 8 bases agree with TRBD1. Germline values: CDR1 SGHVS, CDR2 FNYEAQ. This CDR3 has 14 amino acids. J lost 4 bases, V lost 5 bases, and 6 bases had no gene match. Here the CDR3 reads CASSRWTGSYGYTF. CDR3 in DNA: TGTGCCAGCAGCCGGTGGACAGGGAGCTATGGCTACACCTTC.

This clonotype was recorded once. The V and J genes are TRBV24-1 and TRBJ2-2; TRBD1 agrees at 10 bases. The V and J ends lost 12 bases and 3 bases, in that order; junction bases with no gene match: 3. CDR3 size: 13 residues. CDR1 is KGHDR, CDR2 SFDVKD, per germline. In DNA, the CDR3 is TGTGCCTCCGGGACAGGGGACACCGGGGAGCTGTTTTTT. Translation: CASGTGDTGELFF.

This clonotype has just one count. The chain has TRBV6-1 and TRBJ1-1; 8 nucleotides line up with TRBD1. CDR3 size: 13 residues. Germline V gives CDR1 MNHNS, CDR2 SASEGT. Trimming removed 10 bases from V and 2 bases from J; junction bases left unmatched: 6. The CDR3 region is CATPGTGNTEAFF. The CDR3, as DNA: TGTGCCACTCCCGGGACAGGTAACACTGAAGCTTTCTTT.

For this clonotype: A much larger clone sits a single nucleotide away, making a read error possible. V usage is TRBV4-1 and J usage is TRBJ1-1; a weak D match, TRBD1 (6 bases). CDR3 length equals 18 residues. Trimming took 0 bases from V and 0 from J, leaving 17 bases between them. Germline lookup yields CDR1 MGHRA and CDR2 YSYEKL. The chain's CDR3 is CASSQEGTRLPMNTEAFF. CDR3 DNA: TGCGCCAGCAGCCAAGAAGGGACACGTCTTCCCATGAACACTGAAGCTTTCTTT.

In its sample, this clonotype was seen a few times. The chain couples TRBV19 to TRBJ2-1, with 11 bases aligning to TRBD1. CDR3 length equals 13 residues. The germline CDR1 and CDR2 sequences are LNHDA and SQIVND (reference sequence). With 8 bases clipped from V and 6 bases from J, the junction kept 3 bases outside the gene matches. CDR3 residues: CASWDRGFNEQFF. In DNA, the CDR3 is TGTGCCAGTTGGGACAGGGGGTTCAATGAGCAGTTCTTC.

At least ten counts were recorded for this clonotype. CDR3 in amino acids: CASSQGASKSWEAEAFF. DNA of the CDR3: TGTGCCAGCAGCCAAGGGGCCTCAAAGTCCTGGGAGGCTGAAGCTTTCTTT. This rearrangement joins TRBV14 to TRBJ1-1; unclear D gene. V was pared by 1 base and J by 6 bases, with 21 bases between. Germline-derived CDR1 and CDR2 are SGHDN and FVKESK. CDR3 length: 17 amino acids.

The V and J genes are TRBV4-2 and TRBJ2-5, with D unresolved. Germline values: CDR1 LGHNA, CDR2 YNFKEQ. The length of the CDR3 is 14 residues. The V and J ends lost 5 bases and 5 bases respectively, with 15 bases between them. The CDR3 DNA is TGTGCCAGCAGCTTCGAGGACCTGGGGGAGACCCAGTACTTC. Its translation is CASSFEDLGETQYF.

This clonotype was seen many times. The rearrangement joins TRBV12-3 or TRBV12-4 to TRBJ1-2; 7 bases map to TRBD1. V lost 3 bases, J lost 7 bases, and 11 bases stayed unmatched. This CDR3 spans 15 amino acids. CDR3 in DNA: TGTGCCAGCAGTTTTGGTACACAGGGGTGGGGTGGCTACACCTTC. Its translation is CASSFGTQGWGGYTF.

This chain links TRBV7-8 with TRBJ1-1; possibly TRBD1 for D (5 bases). This CDR3 is built from 15 residues. V was pared by 1 base and J by 3 bases, with 12 bases between. Germline V gene data show CDR1 as SGHVS and CDR2 as FQNEAQ. The CDR3 reads CASSLGRTTYTEAFF. For the CDR3, the DNA is TGTGCCAGCAGCTTAGGACGGACAACTTACACTGAAGCTTTCTTT.

This chain connects TRBV7-9 to TRBJ2-5, with D perhaps TRBD2 (6 bases). This CDR3 comprises 13 residues. CDR1 is SEHNR, CDR2 FQNEAQ, per germline (reference sequence). Trimming pared 2 bases from V and 5 bases from J, leaving 9 bases between. The CDR3 protein is CASSLSGGETQYF. DNA for the CDR3: TGTGCCAGCAGCTTAAGTGGGGGGGAGACCCAGTACTTC.

This clonotype showed up many times. The rearrangement uses TRBV6-5 and TRBJ2-7; D remains unclear. CDR1 and CDR2 (germline): MNHEY, SVGAGI. V lost 0 bases, J lost 4 bases, and 13 bases lay in between. This CDR3 region has 15 residues. The CDR3 nucleotides read TGTGCCAGCAGTTACTCGTCTGGCAGGAGTTACGAGCAGTACTTC. Amino acid sequence: CASSYSSGRSYEQYF.

This clonotype came up many times. Since a much larger clone is just one base distant, this may be a read error. The J gene is TRBJ1-5, the V gene TRBV2; D is undetermined. Germline CDR1 reads SNHLY; CDR2 reads FYNNEI. V was cut by 7 bases and J by 0 bases, with 13 bases left in between. This CDR3 region has 15 residues. The CDR3 here is CASNQRPASNQPQHF. The DNA of the CDR3 is TGTGCCAGCAATCAAAGACCAGCTAGCAATCAGCCCCAGCATTTT.